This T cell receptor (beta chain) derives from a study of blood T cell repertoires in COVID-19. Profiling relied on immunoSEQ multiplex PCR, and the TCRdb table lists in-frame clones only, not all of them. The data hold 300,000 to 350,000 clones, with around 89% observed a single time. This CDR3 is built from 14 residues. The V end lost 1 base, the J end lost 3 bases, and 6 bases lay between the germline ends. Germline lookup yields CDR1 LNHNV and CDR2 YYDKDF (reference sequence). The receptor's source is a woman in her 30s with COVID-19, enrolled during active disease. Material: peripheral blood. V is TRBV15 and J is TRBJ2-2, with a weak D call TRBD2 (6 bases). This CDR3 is CATSRAGDTGELFF. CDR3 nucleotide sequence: TGTGCCACCAGCAGAGCGGGGGACACCGGGGAGCTGTTTTTT.